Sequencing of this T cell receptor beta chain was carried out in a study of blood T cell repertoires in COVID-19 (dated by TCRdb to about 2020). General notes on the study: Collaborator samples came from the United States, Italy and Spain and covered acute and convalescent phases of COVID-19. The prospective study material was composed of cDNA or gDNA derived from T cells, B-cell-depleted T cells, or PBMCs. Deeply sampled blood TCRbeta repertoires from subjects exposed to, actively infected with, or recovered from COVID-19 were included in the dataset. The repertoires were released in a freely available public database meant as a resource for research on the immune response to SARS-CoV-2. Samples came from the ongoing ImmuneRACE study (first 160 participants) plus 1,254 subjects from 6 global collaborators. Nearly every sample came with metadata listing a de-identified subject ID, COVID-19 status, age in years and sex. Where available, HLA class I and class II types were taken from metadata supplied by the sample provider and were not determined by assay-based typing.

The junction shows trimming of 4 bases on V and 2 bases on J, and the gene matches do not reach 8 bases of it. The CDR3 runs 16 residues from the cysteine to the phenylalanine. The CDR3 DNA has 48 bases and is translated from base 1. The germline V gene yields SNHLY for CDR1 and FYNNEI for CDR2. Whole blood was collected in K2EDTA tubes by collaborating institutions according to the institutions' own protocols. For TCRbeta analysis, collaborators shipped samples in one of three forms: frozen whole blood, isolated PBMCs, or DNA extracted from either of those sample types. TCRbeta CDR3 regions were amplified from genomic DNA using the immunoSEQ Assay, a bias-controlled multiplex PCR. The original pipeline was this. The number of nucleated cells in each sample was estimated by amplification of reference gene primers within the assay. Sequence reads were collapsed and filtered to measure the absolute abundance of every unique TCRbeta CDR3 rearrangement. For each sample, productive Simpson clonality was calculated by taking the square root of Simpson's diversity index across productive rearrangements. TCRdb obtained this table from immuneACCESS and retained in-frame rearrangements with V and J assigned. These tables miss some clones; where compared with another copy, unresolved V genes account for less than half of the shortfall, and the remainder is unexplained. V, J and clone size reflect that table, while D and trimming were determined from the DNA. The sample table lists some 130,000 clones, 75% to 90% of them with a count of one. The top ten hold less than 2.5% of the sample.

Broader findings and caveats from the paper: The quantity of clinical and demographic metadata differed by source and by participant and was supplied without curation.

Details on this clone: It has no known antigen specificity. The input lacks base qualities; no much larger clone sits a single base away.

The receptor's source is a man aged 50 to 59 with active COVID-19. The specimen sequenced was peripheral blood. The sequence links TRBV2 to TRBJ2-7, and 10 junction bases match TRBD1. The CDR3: CASSGGQGRKTYEQYF. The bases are TGTGCCAGCAGTGGGGGACAGGGGAGGAAGACCTACGAGCAGTACTTC.